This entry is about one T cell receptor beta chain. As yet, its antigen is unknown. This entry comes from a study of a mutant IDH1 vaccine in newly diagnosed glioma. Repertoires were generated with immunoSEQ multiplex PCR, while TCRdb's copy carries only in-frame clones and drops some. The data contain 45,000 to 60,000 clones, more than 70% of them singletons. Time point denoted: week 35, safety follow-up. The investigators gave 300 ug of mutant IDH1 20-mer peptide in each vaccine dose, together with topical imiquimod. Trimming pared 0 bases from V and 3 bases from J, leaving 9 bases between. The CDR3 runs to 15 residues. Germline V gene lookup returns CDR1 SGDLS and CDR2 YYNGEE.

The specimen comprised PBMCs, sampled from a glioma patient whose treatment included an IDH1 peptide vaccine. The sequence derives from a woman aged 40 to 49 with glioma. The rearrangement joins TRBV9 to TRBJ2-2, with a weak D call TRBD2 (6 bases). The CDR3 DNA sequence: TGTGCCAGCAGCGTAGCGGGGGTAGACACCGGGGAGCTGTTTTTT. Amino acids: CASSVAGVDTGELFF.